This T cell receptor (beta chain) emerged from a study of blood T cell repertoires in COVID-19. Across the whole study: Samples taken during acute and convalescent COVID-19 were collected in the United States, Italy and Spain.

With 5 bases clipped from V and 2 bases from J, the junction kept 3 bases outside the gene matches. CDR1 SEHNR and CDR2 FQNEAQ come from the germline V gene (reference sequence). The CDR3 has 16 residues. Living in about two dozen US areas, the participants were between about 18 and 90 years of age. The repertoire was sequenced with immunoSEQ multiplex PCR; TCRdb's copy has only in-frame clones and lacks some. The sample has 130,000 to 150,000 clones, roughly 87% seen once; the top ten hold roughly 4%. What was sequenced was PBMCs or T cells enriched from blood (not recorded which). The sequence was obtained from a woman between 40 and 55 years old who had been exposed to COVID-19. This chain joins TRBV7-9 and TRBJ2-5; 15 bases are a match to TRBD2. The CDR3 protein is CASSPGLAGGQETQYF. CDR3 nucleotides: TGTGCCAGCAGCCCGGGACTAGCGGGAGGTCAAGAGACCCAGTACTTC.